This record looks at one T cell receptor (beta chain) sequence and its context. The antigen is not known. The source of the sample is a study of CXCR3-negative and CXCR3-positive naive CD8 T cells. Triplicate approximately 300,000-cell sorts were made of each CD8+ T cell subset. By phenotype, naive CD8+ T cells were CD45RO-CCR7+CD27+CD95-. The TRB libraries of cDNA were built by UMI-labeled 5' RACE. TCRdb reanalyzed the 5' RACE reads and collapses them to one entry per CDR3 protein, without DNA. The listing records tens of thousands of distinct CDR3 sequences. Germline V gene sequence: CDR1 DFQATT, CDR2 SNEGSKA (reference sequence). This CDR3 spans 15 amino acids. Overall study findings and caveats: In cryopreserved cells, CXCR3 expression partially decreased, and fresh PBMCs were used in most assays.

Sequencing input: naive CXCR3- CD8+ T cells from blood. The subset was: CD45RO-CCR7+CD27+CD95- naive CD8+ T cells lacking CXCR3 (TNR3-). The sequence was obtained from a human donor in good health. Some clones in this sample may be carry-over from other donors' samples. The chain joins TRBV20-1 to TRBJ2-7; without DNA, the TCRdb call of TRBD2 cannot be checked. The CDR3 region is CSARDLASGSYEQYF.